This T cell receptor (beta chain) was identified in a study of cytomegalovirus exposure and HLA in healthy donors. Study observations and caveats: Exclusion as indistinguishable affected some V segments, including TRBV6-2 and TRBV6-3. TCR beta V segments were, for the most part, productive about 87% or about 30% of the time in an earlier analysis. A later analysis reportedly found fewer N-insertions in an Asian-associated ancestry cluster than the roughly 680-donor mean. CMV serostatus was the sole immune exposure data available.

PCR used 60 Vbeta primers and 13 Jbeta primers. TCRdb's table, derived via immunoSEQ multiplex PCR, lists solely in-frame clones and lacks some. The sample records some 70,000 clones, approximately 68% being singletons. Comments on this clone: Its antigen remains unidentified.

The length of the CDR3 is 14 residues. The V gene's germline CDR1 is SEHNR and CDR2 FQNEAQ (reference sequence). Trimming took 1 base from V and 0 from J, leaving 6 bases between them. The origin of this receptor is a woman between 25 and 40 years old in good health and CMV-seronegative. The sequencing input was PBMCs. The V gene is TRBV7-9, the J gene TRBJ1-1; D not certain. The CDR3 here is CASSLGGLNTEAFF. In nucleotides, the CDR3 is TGTGCCAGCAGCTTAGGAGGGTTGAACACTGAAGCTTTCTTT.